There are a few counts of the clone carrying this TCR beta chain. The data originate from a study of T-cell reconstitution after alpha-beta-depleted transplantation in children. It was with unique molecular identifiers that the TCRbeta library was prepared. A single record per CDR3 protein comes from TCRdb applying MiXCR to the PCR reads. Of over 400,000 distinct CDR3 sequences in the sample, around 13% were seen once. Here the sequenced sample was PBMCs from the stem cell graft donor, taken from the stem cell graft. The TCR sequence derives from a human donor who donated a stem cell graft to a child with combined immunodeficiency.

The CDR3 DNA reads TGCGCCAGCAGCTTGGCCCTATACAGCGACAATGAGCAGTTCTTC. Protein: CASSLALYSDNEQFF. V and J are TRBV5-1 and TRBJ2-1, with D unresolved. The CDR3 spans 15 residues. Germline lookup yields CDR1 SGHRS and CDR2 YFSETQ. The V and J ends lost 0 bases and 5 bases respectively, with 12 bases between them.